The 4 T cell receptor beta chains below come from one sample, sequenced in a study of radiation and T cells in renal cell carcinoma (dated by TCRdb to about 2020). This specimen's time point label, interpreted: tumor resected at nephrectomy. In the paper's terms, the treatment or condition label means: treatment-naive control, cytoreductive nephrectomy. Library prep was done by the immunoSEQ multiplex PCR assay. In TCRdb, the immuneACCESS table is reduced to in-frame sequences with V and J assigned. These tables do not hold every clone; where another copy was compared, an unresolved V gene accounts for under half, and the others remain unexplained. The sample yields about 5,600 clones; under 70% were counted once. Of the sample, roughly 28% is held by the ten largest clones. Sequences were derived from tumor tissue, sampled from a patient whose treatment was nephrectomy without radiotherapy. The source of these receptors is a human donor with renal cell carcinoma.

The V and J genes are TRBV30 and TRBJ1-5, with TRBD1 matching 7 bases. The trim removed 3 bases at V and 12 bases at J, leaving 14 bases unmatched. The CDR3 consists of 14 residues. Looked up from germline, CDR1 is GTSNPN and CDR2 is SVGIG (reference sequence). The CDR3 DNA reads TGTGCCTGGAGAACCCCACAGGGGCGACGGCTCCAGCATTTT. Translating it yields CAWRTPQGRRLQHF.

The chain combines TRBV10-2 with TRBJ1-2, with D unresolved. Looked up from germline, CDR1 is WSHSY and CDR2 is SAAADI. The V end was cut by 6 bases, the J end by 7 bases, with 24 bases between. This CDR3 has 16 residues. The CDR3 sequence: CASSPELASRIRGYTF. The CDR3 coding sequence is TGCGCCAGCAGCCCGGAGTTGGCCAGTCGGATTCGTGGCTACACCTTC.

The chain links TRBV9 to TRBJ2-2; 11 bases are shared with TRBD1. CDR3 length: 17 amino acids. Germline CDR1 and CDR2: SGDLS and YYNGEE. J lost 3 bases, V lost 7 bases, and 11 bases had no gene match. This CDR3 reads CASRAWGGQGDTGELFF. The CDR3 DNA reads TGTGCCAGCCGCGCCTGGGGGGGACAGGGGGACACCGGGGAGCTGTTTTTT.

The V and J genes are TRBV27 and TRBJ2-3; 8 bases match TRBD1. Per the germline V gene, CDR1 is MNHEY and CDR2 is SMNVEV (reference sequence). V trimming: 0 bases; J trimming: 1 base; junction bases outside the gene matches: 12. The CDR3 has 19 residues. The CDR3 DNA is TGTGCCAGCAGTTTATCGGCAGGGGGCTTTCTTTTGGGCACAGATACGCAGTATTTT. Its protein is CASSLSAGGFLLGTDTQYF.